Ten or more counts support the clone carrying this T cell receptor beta chain. As yet, its antigen is unknown. This CDR3 comprises 16 residues. The germline CDR1 and CDR2 sequences are KGHSH and LQKENI. V gave up 4 bases and J gave up 4 bases; unmatched junction bases: 7. This entry belongs to a study of T cell repertoires in cytomegalovirus infection. Study at large: The public TCR beta signatures pointed to both CMV infection and matching HLA type. Findings and limits, study-wide: HLA-C-restricted CMV-specific TCR beta clonotypes were dominant in the ex vivo response. Adding up the frequency of public TCR beta families identified people who carried CMV plus the relevant HLA.

TCRdb ran MiXCR on the reads and lists one entry per CDR3 protein. The repertoire holds about 310,000 distinct CDR3 sequences, approximately 8.9% seen once, with approximately 2.3% in the top ten. The sample was PBMCs. The sequence came from a human donor in good health (CMV status not recorded). Some clones in this sample may be carry-over from other donors' samples. The V and J genes are TRBV18 and TRBJ1-5, with TRBD1 matching over 10 bases. This CDR3 is CASSLWPGQGNQPQHF. The CDR3 region has the DNA TGTGCCAGCTCACTCTGGCCGGGACAGGGGAATCAGCCCCAGCATTTT.